This T cell receptor (beta chain) emerged from a study of blood T cells in healthy people across ages. PCR was performed a second time for about 7 to 12 cycles using a sample-barcoded 5' primer and a J-beta primer mix. Per-sample output comprised a minimum of 3 million paired-end reads containing CDR3. Using its own MiXCR run on the 5' RACE reads, TCRdb lists one record per CDR3 protein. The repertoire holds around 520,000 distinct CDR3 sequences, with around a quarter as singletons. Per individual sample, total RNA of at least 5 micrograms was extracted. The same sample was also used in a study of T cells of mothers and their children. As that report states: Related and unrelated pairs show similar thymic shaping of TCR recombination output. Among related mother-child pairs, overlap was slightly higher than in unrelated pairs, though not significantly.

The sequencing sample was made of blood. The clonotype was recovered from a boy between 2 and 10 years old in good health.

The CDR3 coding sequence is TGTGCCAGCAGCCGGGTGACAGGGGGAAGGACAGATACGCAGTATTTT. This sequence encodes CASSRVTGGRTDTQYF. V and J are TRBV7-9 and TRBJ2-3, with TRBD1 matching 9 bases. V shed 5 bases and J 3 bases; nucleotides not matched to a gene: 9. The CDR3 covers 16 residues. Germline-derived CDR1 and CDR2 are SEHNR and FQNEAQ (reference sequence).